Below, 13 T cell receptor beta chains from the same sample are listed, as sequenced in a study of blood T cells in healthy people across ages. Primers used in a second PCR of roughly 7 to 11 cycles were a sample-barcoded 5' primer and a J-beta primer mix. TCRdb reprocessed the 5' RACE reads via MiXCR and lists one record per CDR3 protein. The sample lists some 780,000 distinct CDR3 sequences; 45% to 70% were seen once. Sequenced material: blood. All receptors derive from a man in his forties in good health.

The chain uses TRBV28 and TRBJ2-5, with 7 bases identical to TRBD1. CDR1 MDHEN and CDR2 SYDVKM come from the germline V gene. The CDR3 contains 17 residues. The ends lost 7 bases at V and 2 bases at J; junction bases unmatched: 16. CDR3 in amino acids: CASTEQGPGISQETQYF. CDR3 nucleotide sequence: TGTGCCAGCACTGAACAGGGGCCGGGAATCTCACAAGAGACCCAGTACTTC.

This clonotype was counted a few times. A much larger clone lies one base from this, so it may be a read error. The CDR3 nucleotides read TGTGCCAGCAGCAGTGCTAGTCGCAGGGGGGCCAACGTCCTGACTTTC. Amino acid sequence: CASSSASRRGANVLTF. The chain has TRBV6-5 and TRBJ2-6; no clear D gene. This CDR3 has 16 residues. Germline V gene data show CDR1 as MNHEY and CDR2 as SVGAGI. Trimming took 6 bases from V and 4 from J, leaving 16 bases between them.

The rearrangement uses TRBV14 and TRBJ2-7; D perhaps matches TRBD1 (6 bases). The CDR3 length is 13 residues. Germline V CDR1 and CDR2: SGHDN, FVKESK. V was pared by 5 bases and J by 6 bases, with 14 bases between. The CDR3 spells CASSLTTGTEQYF. Written as DNA, the CDR3 is TGTGCCAGCAGCTTAACCACAGGGACCGAGCAGTACTTC.

The chain employs TRBV3-1 and TRBJ1-2; possibly TRBD1 for D (6 bases). Germline CDR1 LGHDT, CDR2 YNNKEL (reference sequence). The CDR3 is 14 residues long. Trimming left V 4 bases short and J 6 bases short, with 15 bases between. The CDR3 bases are TGTGCCAGCAGCCTTAATCGGGGGCGGCATGGCTACACCTTC. It is translated as CASSLNRGRHGYTF.

On this clonotype: Being one base from a much bigger clone, this may be a read error. This chain links TRBV6-5 with TRBJ2-5; 16 bases are shared with TRBD2. J gave up 3 bases and V 4 bases, and 8 bases lay outside the gene matches. CDR3 size: 18 residues. CDR1 is MNHEY, CDR2 SVGAGI, per germline. The CDR3 reads CASSLSGTSGGAEETQYF. CDR3 DNA: TGTGCCAGCAGTTTGTCCGGGACTAGCGGGGGGGCGGAAGAGACCCAGTACTTC.

The CDR3, as DNA: TGTGCCAGCAGCCAAGAGTACGAGTTTCCAGATACGCAGTATTTT. It specifies CASSQEYEFPDTQYF. The chain uses TRBV14 and TRBJ2-3; unclear D gene. CDR3 length equals 15 residues. Trimming cost V 0 bases and J 4 bases, with 11 bases left between them. Germline lookup yields CDR1 SGHDN and CDR2 FVKESK. Full variable domain (remainder filled in from reference TRBV14 and TRBJ2-3): EAGVTQFPSHSVIEKGQTVTLRCDPISGHDNLYWYRRVMGKEIKFLLHFVKESKQDESGMPNNRFLAERTGGTYSTLKVQPAELEDSGVYFCASSQEYEFPDTQYFGPGTRLTVL.

The chain couples TRBV5-1 to TRBJ1-5, with D tentatively TRBD1 (6 bases). Germline CDR1 is SGHRS and CDR2 is YFSETQ. V was shortened by 4 bases and J by 8 bases, with 16 bases between the two germline ends. The CDR3 is made up of 14 amino acids. For the CDR3, the DNA is TGCGCCAGCAGCCACGGGGGCGGAGGGGAGCCCCAGCATTTT. This encodes CASSHGGGGEPQHF.

The gene calls are TRBV6-5 and TRBJ2-7; 10 bases map to TRBD2. V dropped 5 bases and J dropped 3; count of bases not matched to a gene: 10. The CDR3 runs to 16 residues. CDR1 is MNHEY and CDR2 is SVGAGI in the germline V gene. The CDR3 here is CASSPSDGTSDYEQYF. CDR3 sequence (DNA): TGTGCCAGCAGTCCGTCTGACGGGACTAGCGACTACGAGCAGTACTTC.

This chain links TRBV2 with TRBJ2-1; D unresolved. Germline-derived CDR1 and CDR2 are SNHLY and FYNNEI. V was clipped by 2 bases and J by 0 bases, with 8 bases between them. The CDR3 has 15 amino acids. CDR3 sequence (DNA): TGTGCCAGCAGTGAATCCGGCTACTCCTACAATGAGCAGTTCTTC. Encoded protein: CASSESGYSYNEQFF.

This sequence joins TRBV28 and TRBJ1-1; D is perhaps TRBD1 (6 bases). Trimming stripped 6 bases from V and 6 bases from J, with 14 bases between. Looked up from germline, CDR1 is MDHEN and CDR2 is SYDVKM. The CDR3 totals 13 residues. CDR3 in DNA: TGTGCCAGCAGCACGGGGGGCCGGGCTGAAGCTTTCTTT. Protein: CASSTGGRAEAFF.

The chain is built from TRBV24-1 and TRBJ2-5; D might be TRBD1 (5 bases). V lost 3 bases and J lost 3, with 16 bases in between. The CDR3 covers 16 residues. Per germline, CDR1 KGHDR and CDR2 SFDVKD. This chain's CDR3 is CATSDPRRVTEETQYF. The CDR3, as DNA: TGTGCCACCAGTGATCCCCGCAGGGTGACCGAAGAGACCCAGTACTTC.

In this sample, this clonotype turned up a few times. The genes are TRBV10-3 and TRBJ1-5; a weak D match, TRBD1 (5 bases). CDR1 ENHRY and CDR2 SYGVKD come from the germline V gene. The V end was cut by 3 bases, the J end by 5 bases, with 11 bases between. The CDR3 loop spans 14 amino acids. CDR3 loop: CAISERGGDQPQHF. CDR3 DNA: TGTGCCATCAGTGAACGCGGGGGTGATCAGCCCCAGCATTTT.

This clonotype was observed a few times. The chain joins TRBV7-9 to TRBJ2-1, with D possibly TRBD2 on 7 matching bases. The V and J ends lost 7 bases and 7 bases respectively, with 20 bases between them. Per germline, CDR1 SEHNR and CDR2 FQNEAQ (reference sequence). The CDR3 consists of 15 residues. The CDR3 region is CASTTPLGGENEQFF. CDR3 DNA: TGTGCCAGCACCACCCCGTTAGGGGGGGAGAATGAGCAGTTCTTC.